A selection of T cell receptor beta chains follows, all from one sample in a study of patients and donors after allogeneic stem cell transplantation. Using its own MiXCR run on the RT-PCR reads, TCRdb lists one record per CDR3 protein. Of 84,000 or so distinct CDR3 sequences listed, around 49% were seen once; the top ten hold 61%. The sample consisted of blood, either unsorted or a sorted T cell fraction (not recorded which). These receptors were obtained from a human donor who was either an allogeneic HSCT recipient or a stem cell or donor lymphocyte infusion donor (not recorded which). It is not recorded whose cells these are; they may come from a transplant donor. Each CDR3 is given with its conserved first and last residue. D genes are given only for firm matches. Size is omitted from some rows. Given values are once, few, many or a class for expanded clones.

CDR3	DNA	V	J	size	D	length
CASKGGYNYGYTF	TGTGCCAGCAAAGGGGGCTATAACTATGGCTACACCTTC	TRBV25-1	TRBJ1-2	NA	TRBD1	13
CASSYSNQQPQHF	TGTGCCAGCAGTTACTCCAACCAACAGCCCCAGCATTTT	TRBV6-5	TRBJ1-5	NA	NA	13
CASSFNGRGTEAFF	TGTGCCAGCAGTTTTAACGGCAGGGGAACTGAAGCTTTCTTT	TRBV28	TRBJ1-1	few	NA	14
CATSDPRGLPEGYTF	TGTGCCACCAGTGACCCCCGCGGGCTCCCGGAAGGCTACACCTTC	TRBV24-1	TRBJ1-2	few	NA	15
CASSQEAGQGMIYGYTF	TGCGCCAGCAGCCAAGAAGCTGGGCAGGGGATGATCTATGGCTACACCTTC	TRBV4-3	TRBJ1-2	NA	NA	17
CASSLAAGANTEAFF	TGTGCCAGCAGTTTAGCCGCAGGGGCAAACACTGAAGCTTTCTTT	TRBV28	TRBJ1-1	few	NA	15
CASRSQGMNYGYTF	TGTGCCAGCAGATCTCAGGGGATGAACTATGGCTACACCTTC	TRBV12-3/TRBV12-4	TRBJ1-2	NA	NA	14
CASRPRGTSEMNTEAFF	TGTGCCAGCAGACCTAGAGGGACCTCCGAGATGAACACTGAAGCTTTCTTT	TRBV12-3/TRBV12-4	TRBJ1-1	NA	NA	17
CASSLSGHQETQYF	TGCGCCAGCAGCTTGTCGGGACACCAAGAGACCCAGTACTTC	TRBV5-1	TRBJ2-5	NA	NA	14
CASSYSGQGDYGYTF	TGTGCCAGCAGCTACTCGGGACAGGGGGACTATGGCTACACCTTC	TRBV7-3	TRBJ1-2	NA	TRBD1	15
CSASRFVPVNTEAFF	TGCAGTGCGTCCCGGTTCGTACCGGTGAACACTGAAGCTTTCTTT	TRBV20-1	TRBJ1-1	NA	NA	15
CASSPYRDSHEKLFF	TGCGCCAGCAGCCCTTACCGGGACAGCCATGAAAAACTGTTTTTT	TRBV4-1	TRBJ1-4	few	TRBD1	15
CASSLSGTSEMSGELFF	TGCGCCAGCAGCTTATCCGGGACTTCCGAGATGAGCGGGGAGCTGTTTTTT	TRBV5-1	TRBJ2-2	NA	NA	17
CSALTGGITEAFF	TGCAGTGCTCTGACAGGGGGGATTACTGAAGCTTTCTTT	TRBV20-1	TRBJ1-1	NA	TRBD1	13
CASSFYFEDTHTDTQYF	TGTGCCAGCAGTTTCTACTTTGAGGACACCCACACAGATACGCAGTATTTT	TRBV28	TRBJ2-3	NA	NA	17
CASSAHRFTSPLHF	TGTGCCAGCAGCGCCCACAGATTTACTTCACCCCTCCACTTT	TRBV7-6	TRBJ1-6	NA	NA	14
CASSQDWGPYAYGYTF	TGCGCCAGCAGCCAAGATTGGGGGCCTTACGCCTATGGCTACACCTTC	TRBV4-3	TRBJ1-2	NA	NA	16
CASSLEAGAHTEAFF	TGTGCCAGCAGTTTAGAGGCAGGGGCGCACACTGAAGCTTTCTTT	TRBV12-3/TRBV12-4	TRBJ1-1	NA	NA	15
CASSRGDRHTRVNTEAFF	TGTGCCAGCAGTCGTGGGGACAGGCACACCCGAGTGAACACTGAAGCTTTCTTT	TRBV7-9	TRBJ1-1	NA	TRBD1	18
CASSHWDRGPIRSGNTIYF	TGTGCCAGCAGCCACTGGGACAGGGGACCTATACGCTCTGGAAACACCATATATTTT	TRBV9	TRBJ1-3	NA	TRBD1	19
CSARDPGFLGYTF	TGCAGTGCTAGGGACCCCGGGTTTCTGGGCTACACCTTC	TRBV20-1	TRBJ1-2	NA	NA	13
CATSDRTNTGELFF	TGTGCCACCAGTGATCGGACCAACACCGGGGAGCTGTTTTTT	TRBV24-1	TRBJ2-2	NA	NA	14